This TCR beta chain was sequenced during a study of cytomegalovirus exposure and HLA in healthy donors. The germline CDR1 and CDR2 sequences are MDHEN and SYDVKM. This CDR3 comprises 13 residues. With 6 bases removed from V and 3 bases from J, the gap between germline ends came to 9 bases. This clone was observed a single time. The PCR ran on 60 Vbeta and 13 Jbeta primers. The assay was immunoSEQ multiplex PCR, and TCRdb's table has in-frame clones only and misses some. The sample lists approximately 110,000 clones, 70% occurring once. This receptor was obtained from a man aged 35 to 55 in good health and CMV-seropositive. V is TRBV28 and J is TRBJ1-5; D is unresolved. Sample: PBMCs. The CDR3 DNA reads TGTGCCAGCAGATTAAGCTACAATCAGCCCCAGCATTTT. Translated: CASRLSYNQPQHF.